Following are 25 T cell receptor beta chains from one sample sequenced in a study of monozygotic twins with inflammatory bowel disease. TCRdb reprocessed the 5' RACE reads, keeping one entry per CDR3 protein, no DNA. In total, the table holds about 43,000 distinct CDR3 sequences. Sequenced material: blood. Receptors were obtained from a human donor with ulcerative colitis or Crohn's disease, or a healthy co-twin of an affected twin (not recorded which).

This chain links TRBV5-1 with TRBJ2-1. The CDR3 is made up of 15 amino acids. The germline CDR1 and CDR2 sequences are SGHRS and YFSETQ. The CDR3: CASTLAPGSYNEQFF.

The rearrangement uses TRBV5-4 and TRBJ2-1; as DNA is missing, the TRBD2 call by TCRdb cannot be tested. This CDR3 has 17 amino acids. Germline V gene data show CDR1 as SGHNT and CDR2 as YYREEE (reference sequence). The CDR3 region is CASKRLGLAGSGNEQFF.

V is TRBV29-1 and J is TRBJ2-2; TCRdb selects TRBD1, and the lack of DNA leaves this call unchecked. This CDR3 region has 12 residues. Germline V gives CDR1 SQVTM, CDR2 ANQGSEA. The CDR3 sequence is CSFTGDTGELFF.

The chain joins TRBV30 to TRBJ1-2; the D call of TRBD1 rests on TCRdb alone, since no DNA is present to check it. Germline-derived CDR1 and CDR2 are GTSNPN and SVGIG (reference sequence). This CDR3 region has 13 residues. The CDR3 here is CAWSERDSEGYTF. Complete variable domain (other parts from reference TRBV30 and TRBJ1-2): SQTIHQWPATLVQPVGSPLSLECTVEGTSNPNLYWYRQAAGRGLQLLFYSVGIGQISSEVPQNLSASRPQDRQFILSSKKLLLSDSGFYLCAWSERDSEGYTFGSGTRLTVV.

The chain couples TRBV15 to TRBJ2-7; TCRdb outputs TRBD1, but without DNA this stays unchecked. Germline CDR1 is LNHNV and CDR2 is YYDKDF (reference sequence). The CDR3 is made up of 15 amino acids. The CDR3 sequence is CATSSRTGNSYEQYF.

The chain is built from TRBV7-9 and TRBJ1-5. This CDR3 has 16 amino acids. In germline, CDR1 is SEHNR, CDR2 FQNEAQ (reference sequence). The CDR3 is CASSLAAGRGNQPQHF.

The chain links TRBV5-6 to TRBJ2-6; the D gene TCRdb calls, TRBD1, cannot be checked with no DNA. The CDR3 is made up of 21 amino acids. Per germline, CDR1 SGHDT and CDR2 YYEEEE. The chain's CDR3 is CASSDGYLGQALSSGANVLTF.

The V call is TRBV12-3 or TRBV12-4, the J call TRBJ1-3; TCRdb indicates TRBD1, and absent DNA this call remains unverified. The length of the CDR3 is 13 residues. The CDR3 here is CASQGNSGNTIYF.

V and J are TRBV12-3 or TRBV12-4 and TRBJ2-7; as DNA is missing, the TRBD1 call by TCRdb cannot be tested. The CDR3 covers 14 residues. The CDR3 sequence is CASSPGAKSYEQYF.

V usage is TRBV7-2 and J usage is TRBJ1-1. The germline gives CDR1 SGHTA, CDR2 FQGNSA. The CDR3 has 17 amino acids. The CDR3: CASSLVSVGVMNTEAFF.

This chain connects TRBV4-1 to TRBJ2-2; the TRBD1 assignment by TCRdb is unverifiable without DNA. From germline, CDR1 is MGHRA and CDR2 YSYEKL. CDR3 size: 14 residues. The CDR3 loop is CASSPGQNTGELFF.

The chain couples TRBV11-2 to TRBJ1-1; TCRdb lists TRBD1, though no DNA is available to test this call. Germline V gives CDR1 SGHAT, CDR2 FQNNGV. CDR3 length equals 15 residues. The CDR3 region is CASRTLTVGLTEAFF.

V usage is TRBV25-1 and J usage is TRBJ2-5; checking the TCRdb D call of TRBD1 is not possible without DNA. CDR1 MGHDK and CDR2 SYGVNS come from the germline V gene. This CDR3 region has 13 residues. CDR3: CASGWTGRETQYF.

CDR3 amino acids: CASSLNSGVGTQYF. This chain uses TRBV11-2 with TRBJ2-5; TCRdb reports TRBD2, a call that lacks DNA to check it against. Germline values: CDR1 SGHAT, CDR2 FQNNGV. The CDR3 extends over 14 amino acids.

The genes are TRBV3-1 and TRBJ2-1; TCRdb gives TRBD2 as the D gene, but with no DNA this cannot be confirmed. Germline V gene lookup returns CDR1 LGHDT and CDR2 YNNKEL (reference sequence). CDR3 length: 15 residues. This chain's CDR3 is CASSQKGQTYNEQFF.

CDR3 in amino acids: CASSYGRQGFYEQYF. The chain joins TRBV6-5 to TRBJ2-7; TCRdb calls TRBD1, which cannot be checked without DNA. CDR1 MNHEY and CDR2 SVGAGI come from the germline V gene. The CDR3 extends over 15 amino acids.

J is TRBJ2-1 and V is TRBV7-2; TCRdb's D gene call, TRBD1, goes unchecked for lack of DNA. CDR1 and CDR2 (germline): SGHTA, FQGNSA. The CDR3 consists of 13 residues. The CDR3 is CASRDREDRPQFF.

The chain carries TRBV7-9 and TRBJ2-4; TCRdb calls TRBD1, which cannot be checked without DNA. Per germline, CDR1 SEHNR and CDR2 FQNEAQ (reference sequence). The CDR3 sequence is 14 residues long. The chain's CDR3 is CASSSRTGDNIQYF.

The V call is TRBV12-3 or TRBV12-4, the J call TRBJ1-5; lacking DNA, the TRBD1 call made by TCRdb goes unchecked. This CDR3 contains 17 residues. CDR3 region: CASSLAGTRLSNQPQHF.

The J gene is TRBJ1-4, the V gene TRBV28; the TCRdb call, TRBD1, lacks DNA for checking. The CDR3 is made up of 15 amino acids. The V gene's germline CDR1 is MDHEN and CDR2 SYDVKM. CDR3 sequence: CASSPWPGGREKLFF.

The chain's CDR3 is CASSLGHPTYNSPLHF. The gene calls are TRBV7-9 and TRBJ1-6; the TCRdb D gene call, TRBD1, has no DNA to confirm it. The V gene's germline CDR1 is SEHNR and CDR2 FQNEAQ (reference sequence). The CDR3 spans 16 residues.

The chain has TRBV18 and TRBJ1-2; TCRdb calls TRBD1, which cannot be checked without DNA. Looked up from germline, CDR1 is KGHSH and CDR2 is LQKENI. The CDR3 length is 16 residues. The CDR3 loop is CASSPPSGGAAYGYTF.

The rearrangement links TRBV6-5 to TRBJ2-5; the D gene TCRdb calls, TRBD2, cannot be checked with no DNA. CDR1 is MNHEY, CDR2 SVGAGI, per germline. CDR3 size: 15 residues. The CDR3 sequence: CASSYSRGGKETQYF.

This chain uses TRBV5-1 with TRBJ1-1; the TCRdb D gene call, TRBD1, has no DNA to confirm it. The CDR3 is 14 amino acids. From germline, CDR1 is SGHRS and CDR2 YFSETQ. CDR3 amino acids: CASSLDRVNTEAFF.

CDR3 region: CASSQVAGGSYEQYF. V is TRBV4-1 and J is TRBJ2-7. Germline CDR1 MGHRA, CDR2 YSYEKL. This CDR3 is built from 15 residues.